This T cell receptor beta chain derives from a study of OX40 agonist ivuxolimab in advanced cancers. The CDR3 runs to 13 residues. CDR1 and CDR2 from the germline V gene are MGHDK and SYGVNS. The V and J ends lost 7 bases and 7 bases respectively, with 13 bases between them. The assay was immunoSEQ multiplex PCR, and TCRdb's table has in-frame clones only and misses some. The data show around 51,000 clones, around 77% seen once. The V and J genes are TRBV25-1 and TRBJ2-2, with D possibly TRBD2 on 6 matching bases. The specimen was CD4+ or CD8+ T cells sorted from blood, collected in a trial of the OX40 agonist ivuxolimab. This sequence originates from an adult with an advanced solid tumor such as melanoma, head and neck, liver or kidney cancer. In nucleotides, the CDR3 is TGTGCCAGCACCCCCGGGGGTTTCGGGGAGCTGTTTTTT. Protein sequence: CASTPGGFGELFF.